One and the same sample provided the 30 T cell receptor beta chains below, sequenced in a study of T cells after yellow fever vaccination. TCRdb analysed the 5' RACE reads with MiXCR anew, one entry per CDR3 protein. This table has about 580,000 distinct CDR3 sequences, about a sixth appearing once. The source material was PBMCs, sampled 5 days after the first yellow fever vaccination. Receptors were obtained from a man between 18 and 35 years old who received the YFV17D yellow fever vaccine.

In nucleotides, the CDR3 is TGTGCCAGCAGCTTTGGAGGGGGGCGTCCTGGCGAGCAGTACTTC. This gives the protein CASSFGGGRPGEQYF. V and J are TRBV5-4 and TRBJ2-7; TRBD1 or TRBD2 may be the D gene (6 bases each). CDR3 length: 15 residues. Germline V gives CDR1 SGHNT, CDR2 YYREEE (reference sequence). V was trimmed by 2 bases and J by 6 bases, leaving 18 bases between them.

The rearrangement links TRBV28 to TRBJ1-1; TRBD1 is a possible D gene (6 bases). With 7 bases removed from V and 1 base from J, the gap between germline ends came to 16 bases. The CDR3 totals 15 residues. CDR1 is MDHEN and CDR2 is SYDVKM in the germline V gene. CDR3 DNA sequence: TGTGCCAGCACTCTAACCGGGGGCGGGAACACTGAAGCTTTCTTT. Translation: CASTLTGGGNTEAFF.

This clonotype was observed a handful of times. The V gene is TRBV6-1, the J gene TRBJ1-6, with D unclear. V lost 6 bases to trimming and J lost 7 bases, with 10 bases between them. The germline gives CDR1 MNHNS, CDR2 SASEGT. The CDR3 length is 13 residues. The CDR3, as DNA: TGTGCCAGCAGCCCGTCTAAGAATTCACCCCTCCACTTT. It codes for CASSPSKNSPLHF.

The sample holds many counts of this clonotype. The chain has TRBV4-3 and TRBJ2-1; D unresolved. Per the germline V gene, CDR1 is LGHNA and CDR2 is YSLEER. V lost 4 bases to trimming and J lost 3 bases, with 13 bases between them. The CDR3 covers 15 residues. The CDR3 DNA follows: TGCGCCAGCAGCCCATGGGTAGGGAACTACAATGAGCAGTTCTTC. Translated, it gives CASSPWVGNYNEQFF.

J is TRBJ2-2 and V is TRBV6-1, with TRBD1 as a possible D gene (6 bases). Germline CDR1 reads MNHNS; CDR2 reads SASEGT. This CDR3 is 18 amino acids long. V was trimmed by 5 bases and J by 4 bases, leaving 23 bases between them. DNA for the CDR3: TGTGCCAGCAGTACCGGGACACCCGTTCATTTGGGCACCGGGGAGCTGTTTTTT. Translating it yields CASSTGTPVHLGTGELFF.

This clonotype was seen a few times. CDR3 coding DNA: TGTGCCAGCTCACAAGGGACAGGGGTTGATCAGCCCCAGCATTTT. It yields the protein CASSQGTGVDQPQHF. This chain joins TRBV18 and TRBJ1-5, with TRBD1 matching 10 bases. With V trimmed by 4 bases and J by 5 bases, 5 bases remained unmatched. Germline CDR1 and CDR2: KGHSH and LQKENI. The CDR3 has 15 residues.

This clonotype was observed many times. The gene calls are TRBV5-1 and TRBJ2-1; D not certain. The CDR3 is made up of 14 amino acids. The ends were cut back, 4 bases at V and 0 bases at J, with 8 bases in the middle. Germline V gene sequence: CDR1 SGHRS, CDR2 YFSETQ. CDR3 in amino acids: CASSQMGSYNEQFF. The CDR3 DNA reads TGCGCCAGCAGCCAAATGGGCTCCTACAATGAGCAGTTCTTC.

Only a few counts were recorded for this clonotype. The chain joins TRBV20-1 to TRBJ2-7, with D possibly being TRBD1 (6 bases). This CDR3 contains 14 residues. Germline-derived CDR1 and CDR2 are DFQATT and SNEGSKA (reference sequence). V was shortened by 1 base and J by 0 bases, with 10 bases between the two germline ends. The CDR3 DNA follows: TGCAGTGCTAGAGGGGGGACAACCTCCTACGAGCAGTACTTC. It is translated as CSARGGTTSYEQYF.

This clonotype has more than one count but fewer than ten. The chain recombines TRBV4-2 with TRBJ2-3; 12 nucleotides agree with TRBD2. Germline trimming cut 0 bases from V and 6 bases from J; bases unmatched to any gene: 10. CDR1 LGHNA and CDR2 YNFKEQ come from the germline V gene. The CDR3 is 18 residues long. CDR3 sequence (DNA): TGTGCCAGCAGCCAAGATAGCCTAGCGGGGGGGCGTGGGGATACGCAGTATTTT. Translated, it gives CASSQDSLAGGRGDTQYF.

This clonotype was counted at least ten times. The junction departs from germline at one end; a sequencing error may be responsible. This chain uses TRBV19 with TRBJ1-5; no clear D. The V gene's germline CDR1 is LNHDA and CDR2 SQIVND (reference sequence). The CDR3 is 13 residues long. The CDR3: CASSIDRKQPQHF. As DNA, the CDR3 is TGTGCCAGTAGTATAGATCGCAAGCAGCCCCAGCATTTT.

This clonotype was seen more than once but under ten times. J is TRBJ1-5 and V is TRBV6-6; 9 nucleotides align to TRBD1. Germline assignment: CDR1 MNHNY and CDR2 SVGAGI (reference sequence). The CDR3 is 12 residues long. The V and J ends lost 10 bases and 5 bases, in that order; junction bases with no gene match: 3. The CDR3 DNA sequence: TGTGCCACCCGGACAGGGGATCAGCCCCAGCATTTT. Translating gives CATRTGDQPQHF.

This clonotype was seen only a few times. The chain has TRBV5-1 and TRBJ1-1; D is perhaps TRBD1 (6 bases). Trimming shortened V by 2 bases and J by 7 bases, and 15 bases separated the two germline ends. The CDR3 totals 14 residues. From germline, CDR1 is SGHRS and CDR2 YFSETQ. DNA for the CDR3: TGCGCCAGCAGCTTCTCTGGGGGGCTGGATGAAGCTTTCTTT. Residues: CASSFSGGLDEAFF.

This clonotype occurred a few times. V and J are TRBV20-1 and TRBJ2-1; 15 nucleotides agree with TRBD2. This CDR3 has 14 amino acids. V lost 6 bases to trimming and J lost 12 bases; unmatched junction nucleotides: 9. Germline V gene lookup returns CDR1 DFQATT and CDR2 SNEGSKA (reference sequence). CDR3 DNA: TGCAGTGCCCTGGGACTAGCGGGGGGACGCGTGCAGTTCTTC. Translation: CSALGLAGGRVQFF.

This clonotype was seen a handful of times. J is TRBJ2-2 and V is TRBV5-1; 12 bases fit TRBD2. The ends lost 4 bases at V and 3 bases at J; junction bases unmatched: 4. The CDR3 extends over 16 amino acids. The germline V gene has CDR1 SGHRS and CDR2 YFSETQ. This chain's CDR3 is CASSLGLAGDTGELFF. The CDR3 region has the DNA TGCGCCAGCAGCCTGGGACTAGCGGGCGACACCGGGGAGCTGTTTTTT.

In nucleotides, the CDR3 is TGTGCCAGCAGCACACCTGGTCCTACATCCTATGAAGCTTTCTTT. This encodes CASSTPGPTSYEAFF. The chain uses TRBV7-9 and TRBJ1-1; D is uncertain. Germline V gene data show CDR1 as SEHNR and CDR2 as FQNEAQ (reference sequence). The CDR3 extends over 15 amino acids. Trimming removed 5 bases at V and 7 bases at J, with 20 bases between.

As regards this clonotype: A read error is possible here, since a much larger clone lies one base away. No conserved phenylalanine or tryptophan is present at the end of the CDR3, so a read error is the likely explanation. The CDR3, as DNA: TGTGCCAGCTCACCAGGTGTCGGAAGGGGGGGAGACGAGCAGTACTTA. Protein product: CASSPGVGRGGDEQYL. V usage is TRBV18 and J usage is TRBJ2-7; TRBD2 might be the D (7 bases). Per germline, CDR1 KGHSH and CDR2 LQKENI. Trimming shortened V by 2 bases and J by 5 bases, and 19 bases separated the two germline ends. The length of the CDR3 is 16 residues.

V is TRBV7-2 and J is TRBJ2-3, with no clear D. Per germline, CDR1 SGHTA and CDR2 FQGNSA. The length of the CDR3 is 14 residues. Trimming pared 2 bases from V and 6 bases from J, leaving 12 bases between. The CDR3 reads CASSLNQDRDTQYF. CDR3 sequence (DNA): TGTGCCAGCAGCTTAAATCAGGATCGGGATACGCAGTATTTT.

The chain combines TRBV10-2 with TRBJ2-7; D not resolved. V lost 4 bases to trimming and J lost 2 bases, with 15 bases between them. Germline CDR1 reads WSHSY; CDR2 reads SAAADI. The CDR3 is 15 amino acids. This CDR3 reads CASSGANLVAYEQYV. CDR3 coding DNA: TGCGCCAGCAGTGGGGCGAATTTGGTAGCCTACGAGCAGTACGTC.

This clonotype has more than one count but fewer than ten. The CDR3 loop is CASPPPGQGANEQFF. CDR3 DNA: TGTGCCAGCCCCCCTCCGGGACAGGGGGCCAATGAGCAGTTCTTC. The chain links TRBV19 to TRBJ2-1, with 12 bases lining up with TRBD1. The V gene's germline CDR1 is LNHDA and CDR2 SQIVND (reference sequence). This CDR3 has 15 amino acids. After removal of 9 bases from V and 6 bases from J, the junction contained 9 bases not matched to a gene.

This clonotype turned up a few times. V usage is TRBV24-1 and J usage is TRBJ1-2; the D is unclear. The V gene's germline CDR1 is KGHDR and CDR2 SFDVKD. Trimming cost V 4 bases and J 8 bases, with 13 bases left between them. The CDR3 loop spans 13 amino acids. CDR3 in amino acids: CATSDYGRRGYTF. Here the CDR3 DNA reads TGTGCCACCAGTGACTATGGTCGAAGGGGCTACACCTTC.

The chain has TRBV12-3 or TRBV12-4 and TRBJ1-4; D might be TRBD1 (5 bases). This CDR3 contains 13 residues. V lost 6 bases and J 7 bases, leaving 12 bases between the germline ends. The CDR3 sequence is CASSGTRLEKLFF. DNA for the CDR3: TGTGCCAGCAGCGGGACTCGGCTTGAAAAACTGTTTTTT.

This clonotype occurred many times. The V gene is TRBV18, the J gene TRBJ2-6; 7 bases are a match to TRBD2. Germline V lookup: CDR1 KGHSH, CDR2 LQKENI. This CDR3 spans 18 amino acids. V shed 3 bases, J shed 0 bases, and the junction held 8 bases outside the gene matches. CDR3 nucleotide sequence: TGTGCCAGCTCACCCGGGAGGCGGATTGACTCTGGGGCCAACGTCCTGACTTTC. The encoded protein is CASSPGRRIDSGANVLTF.

This clonotype showed up just a few times. This sequence joins TRBV5-1 and TRBJ1-1; D remains ambiguous. The CDR3 is made up of 14 amino acids. V was clipped by 4 bases and J by 0 bases, with 10 bases between them. Looked up from germline, CDR1 is SGHRS and CDR2 is YFSETQ. CDR3 in amino acids: CASSPELMNTEAFF. DNA for the CDR3: TGCGCCAGCAGCCCCGAGCTTATGAACACTGAAGCTTTCTTT.

This rearrangement joins TRBV29-1 to TRBJ2-4; 8 bases line up with TRBD1. J lost 3 bases, V lost 4 bases, and 11 bases had no gene match. Germline V gene data show CDR1 as SQVTM and CDR2 as ANQGSEA. This CDR3 spans 16 amino acids. CDR3 nucleotide sequence: TGCAGCGTTGCCCTATCCCAGGGGGCTGTCAAAAACATTCAGTACTTC. This sequence encodes CSVALSQGAVKNIQYF.

This clonotype was found a few times. V and J are TRBV7-8 and TRBJ1-1; 8 bases fit TRBD1. The CDR3 sequence is 14 residues long. The germline CDR1 and CDR2 sequences are SGHVS and FQNEAQ. J was trimmed by 5 bases and V by 1 base; bases with no gene match: 3. The CDR3 region is CASSLGTGITEAFF. CDR3 sequence (DNA): TGTGCCAGCAGCTTAGGGACAGGGATAACTGAAGCTTTCTTT.

The V call is TRBV4-3, the J call TRBJ1-1; 9 bases agree with TRBD1. After removal of 0 bases from V and 7 bases from J, the junction contained 6 bases not matched to a gene. The germline V gene has CDR1 LGHNA and CDR2 YSLEER. The CDR3 has 15 residues. In nucleotides, the CDR3 is TGCGCCAGCAGCCAAGACGGACAGGGGTCTGGTGAAGCTTTCTTT. Its protein is CASSQDGQGSGEAFF.

The chain couples TRBV11-2 to TRBJ2-7, with 7 bases lining up with TRBD2. Unmatched junction bases numbered 5, after V lost 6 bases and J lost 0 bases. The CDR3 runs to 14 residues. Germline loops: CDR1 SGHAT, CDR2 FQNNGV. The CDR3: CASRRSGASYEQYV. As DNA, the CDR3 is TGTGCCAGCAGACGGAGCGGGGCCTCCTACGAGCAGTACGTC.

V usage is TRBV6-1 and J usage is TRBJ1-1, with a possible D match to TRBD1 (5 bases). Trimming stripped 7 bases from V and 1 base from J, with 16 bases between. The CDR3 covers 15 residues. The V gene's germline CDR1 is MNHNS and CDR2 SASEGT. CDR3 sequence: CASTKSGTGNTEAFF. CDR3 coding DNA: TGTGCCAGCACTAAAAGCGGGACGGGGAACACTGAAGCTTTCTTT.

This chain connects TRBV4-1 to TRBJ1-1; TRBD1 matches at 7 bases. The CDR3 is 15 amino acids. After removal of 3 bases from V and 3 bases from J, the junction contained 7 bases not matched to a gene. CDR1 and CDR2 from the germline V gene are MGHRA and YSYEKL. The CDR3 is CASSHPTGYDTEAFF. The CDR3 DNA follows: TGCGCCAGCAGCCATCCGACAGGGTATGACACTGAAGCTTTCTTT.

The chain links TRBV2 to TRBJ2-1, with 8 bases aligning to TRBD1. V trimming: 6 bases; J trimming: 9 bases; junction bases outside the gene matches: 13. CDR3 size: 15 residues. CDR1 and CDR2 from the germline V gene are SNHLY and FYNNEI. The CDR3 region is CASSPGTGTRGEQFF. The CDR3 DNA sequence: TGTGCCAGCAGCCCCGGGACAGGTACCCGGGGTGAGCAGTTCTTC.